This T cell receptor (beta chain) was obtained from a study of CD8 T cells in Susac syndrome. The RNA, roughly 0.45 to 1 ug, was put through reverse transcription using random hexamers. TCRdb fed the immunoSEQ multiplex PCR reads into MiXCR, producing one record per CDR3 protein. The sample has 200,000 to 300,000 distinct CDR3 sequences, 96% seen once; the top ten hold about 0.094%. Trimming took off 5 bases at V and 6 bases at J, with 11 bases between the two ends. Germline assignment: CDR1 SQVTM and CDR2 ANQGSEA. The CDR3 is 12 amino acids. This clonotype has only one observation. CD8+ and CD4+ blood T cells underwent TCR beta sequencing.

Material: CD4+ T cells from PBMCs. The TCR comes from a human donor with Susac syndrome. The J gene is TRBJ2-1, the V gene TRBV29-1, with D uncertain. DNA of the CDR3: TGCAGCGTTTTCCGAATCCGCAATGAGCAGTTCTTC. Encoded protein: CSVFRIRNEQFF.